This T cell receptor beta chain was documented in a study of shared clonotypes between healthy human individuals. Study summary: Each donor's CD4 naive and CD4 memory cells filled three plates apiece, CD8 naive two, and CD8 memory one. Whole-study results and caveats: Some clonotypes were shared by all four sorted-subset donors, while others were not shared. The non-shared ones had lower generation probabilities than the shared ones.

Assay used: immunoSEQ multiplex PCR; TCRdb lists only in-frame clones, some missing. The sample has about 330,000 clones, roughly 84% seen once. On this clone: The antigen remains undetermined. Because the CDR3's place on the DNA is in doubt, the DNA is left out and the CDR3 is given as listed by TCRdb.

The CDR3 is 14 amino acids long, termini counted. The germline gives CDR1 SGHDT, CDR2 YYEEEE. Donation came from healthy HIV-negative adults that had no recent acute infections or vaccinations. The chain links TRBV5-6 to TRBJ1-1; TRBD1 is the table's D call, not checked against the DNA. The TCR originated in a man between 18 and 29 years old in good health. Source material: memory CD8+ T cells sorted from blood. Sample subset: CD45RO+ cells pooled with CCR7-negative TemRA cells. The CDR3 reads CASSLGMGATEAFF.